One and the same sample provided the 25 T cell receptor beta chains below, sequenced in a study of identical twins. Using its own MiXCR run on the 5' RACE reads, TCRdb lists one record per CDR3 protein. The sample yields 500,000 to 650,000 distinct CDR3 sequences, 20% to 25% seen once. This sample was also put to use in a study of yellow fever vaccine responses in identical twins.

Sequences were obtained from CD4+ T cells sorted from blood. The receptors were sampled from a young woman in good health.

This clonotype has a handful of counts. V and J are TRBV19 and TRBJ1-1, with D possibly TRBD1 on 5 matching bases. V was trimmed by 4 bases and J by 2 bases, leaving 11 bases between them. The CDR3 consists of 14 residues. Germline-derived CDR1 and CDR2 are LNHDA and SQIVND (reference sequence). For the CDR3, the DNA is TGTGCCAGTAGTAGAGACCGGACAAACACTGAAGCTTTCTTT. Translated, it gives CASSRDRTNTEAFF. Filled out from reference TRBV19 and TRBJ1-1, the complete variable domain reads DGGITQSPKYLFRKEGQNVTLSCEQNLNHDAMYWYRQDPGQGLRLIYYSQIVNDFQKGDIAEGYSVSREKKESFPLTVTSAQKNPTAFYLCASSRDRTNTEAFFGQGTRLTVV.

The sample holds a few counts of this clonotype. The CDR3 DNA reads TGTGCCATCACAGGGGCTGGAAACACCATATATTTT. Translating gives CAITGAGNTIYF. This rearrangement joins TRBV10-3 to TRBJ1-3; tentative D call: TRBD1 (6 bases). Germline V gene sequence: CDR1 ENHRY, CDR2 SYGVKD. The CDR3 consists of 12 residues. V was pared by 7 bases and J by 2 bases, with 6 bases between.

This chain joins TRBV6-1 and TRBJ2-5; D remains unclear. The CDR3 is 12 residues long. Germline values: CDR1 MNHNS, CDR2 SASEGT. Trimming took 6 bases from V and 5 from J, leaving 10 bases between them. CDR3 sequence (DNA): TGTGCCAGCAGAGACTGGTTCGAGACCCAGTACTTC. This sequence encodes CASRDWFETQYF.

V is TRBV11-2 and J is TRBJ1-1; D ambiguous. Trimming pared 2 bases from V and 5 bases from J, leaving 12 bases between. Per germline, CDR1 SGHAT and CDR2 FQNNGV. The CDR3 length is 14 residues. The CDR3 nucleotides read TGTGCCAGCAGCTTACAAGAGGGAGTTACTGAAGCTTTCTTT. It encodes CASSLQEGVTEAFF.

This chain joins TRBV5-1 and TRBJ2-1; the D gene is possibly TRBD1 (5 bases). Trimming stripped 0 bases from V and 7 bases from J, with 14 bases between. The germline gives CDR1 SGHRS, CDR2 YFSETQ. The CDR3 spans 15 residues. The CDR3 DNA sequence: TGCGCCAGCAGCTTGGCGGCAGGGTCGGTTAATGAGCAGTTCTTC. This sequence encodes CASSLAAGSVNEQFF.

At least ten counts were recorded for this clonotype. The rearrangement joins TRBV2 to TRBJ2-4; tentatively, D is TRBD1 (5 bases). From germline, CDR1 is SNHLY and CDR2 FYNNEI. CDR3 size: 20 residues. Trimming shortened V by 3 bases and J by 0 bases, and 24 bases separated the two germline ends. The CDR3 DNA reads TGTGCCAGCAGTGATCGTGGTCCGAGACAGCCTGATGGAGCCAAAAACATTCAGTACTTC. Translation gives CASSDRGPRQPDGAKNIQYF.

The chain links TRBV5-1 to TRBJ2-7, with TRBD1 identical over 9 bases. This CDR3 has 15 residues. J was trimmed by 7 bases and V by 6 bases; bases with no gene match: 14. CDR1 and CDR2 from the germline V gene are SGHRS and YFSETQ. CDR3 DNA sequence: TGCGCCAGCACCCCCCTCGGGACAGGGCCTAAAGAGCAGTACTTC. Translation: CASTPLGTGPKEQYF.

Ten or more counts support this clonotype. The J gene is TRBJ2-3, the V gene TRBV7-2, with no clear D. Trimming removed 2 bases at V and 5 bases at J, with 2 bases between. This CDR3 is built from 11 residues. The germline V gene encodes CDR1 SGHTA and CDR2 FQGNSA. Here the CDR3 reads CASSLKDTQYF. The DNA of the CDR3 is TGTGCCAGCAGCTTAAAAGATACGCAGTATTTT.

V and J are TRBV19 and TRBJ2-1; tentative D call: TRBD2 (5 bases). CDR1 is LNHDA and CDR2 is SQIVND in the germline V gene (reference sequence). CDR3 length: 14 amino acids. Trimming pared 5 bases from V and 3 bases from J, leaving 11 bases between. CDR3 sequence: CASSGWELYNEQFF. The DNA for the CDR3 is TGTGCCAGTAGTGGGTGGGAGCTCTACAATGAGCAGTTCTTC. Full variable domain (missing parts from reference TRBV19 and TRBJ2-1): DGGITQSPKYLFRKEGQNVTLSCEQNLNHDAMYWYRQDPGQGLRLIYYSQIVNDFQKGDIAEGYSVSREKKESFPLTVTSAQKNPTAFYLCASSGWELYNEQFFGPGTRLTVL.

This clonotype was counted between two and nine times. The chain carries TRBV3-1 and TRBJ2-7; D might be TRBD2 (6 bases). The V gene lost 4 bases and the J gene lost 4 bases, with 14 bases spanning the gap. CDR1 and CDR2 from the germline V gene are LGHDT and YNNKEL (reference sequence). The length of the CDR3 is 14 residues. The CDR3 sequence is CASSPPGGSYEQYV. CDR3 sequence (DNA): TGTGCCAGCAGCCCCCCCGGGGGATCTTACGAGCAGTACGTC.

The table lists this clonotype with a few counts. V gene TRBV6-2 or TRBV6-3 combines with J gene TRBJ2-3; 7 bases agree with TRBD2. Germline values: CDR1 MNHEY, CDR2 SVGEGT. J was trimmed by 7 bases and V by 2 bases; bases with no gene match: 3. The CDR3 runs 13 residues. For the CDR3, the DNA is TGTGCCAGCAGTTACCCTAGCGGCAATACGCAGTATTTT. It is translated as CASSYPSGNTQYF.

The chain is built from TRBV4-2 and TRBJ2-7, with 11 nucleotides matching TRBD2. This CDR3 is 14 amino acids long. The germline gives CDR1 LGHNA, CDR2 YNFKEQ. With V trimmed by 0 bases and J by 6 bases, 1 base remained unmatched. The CDR3 DNA is TGTGCCAGCAGCCAAGATGGGACTAGCGGCGAGCAGTACGTC. It is translated as CASSQDGTSGEQYV.

This clonotype was counted a single time. V is TRBV20-1 and J is TRBJ1-1; D may be TRBD1 (5 bases). V lost 3 bases to trimming and J lost 5 bases, with 13 bases between them. Germline CDR1 DFQATT, CDR2 SNEGSKA (reference sequence). This CDR3 is 13 amino acids long. The CDR3 loop is CSASQVEGTEAFF. In DNA, the CDR3 is TGCAGTGCTAGCCAAGTTGAGGGGACTGAAGCTTTCTTT.

The rearrangement uses TRBV3-1 and TRBJ2-7; the D gene could be TRBD1 or TRBD2 (6 bases each). CDR3 length equals 16 residues. V gave up 7 bases and J gave up 0 bases, with 19 bases separating them. Looked up from germline, CDR1 is LGHDT and CDR2 is YNNKEL (reference sequence). This chain's CDR3 is CASTLRGGTNSYEQYF. The CDR3 region has the DNA TGTGCCAGCACCCTCCGAGGGGGGACAAACTCCTACGAGCAGTACTTC.

The rearrangement uses TRBV12-3 or TRBV12-4 and TRBJ2-1; 7 nucleotides line up with TRBD2. The CDR3 spans 16 residues. The J segment lost 0 bases and the V segment lost 5 bases, leaving 7 bases of the junction unmatched. DNA of the CDR3: TGTGCCAGCAGTCCGTGGCGGGAGAGCTCCTACAATGAGCAGTTCTTC. Translating it yields CASSPWRESSYNEQFF.

A few counts support this clonotype. This rearrangement joins TRBV12-3 or TRBV12-4 to TRBJ2-3, with D perhaps TRBD1 or TRBD2 (6 bases each). V lost 3 bases, J lost 6 bases, and 19 bases lay in between. The CDR3 totals 16 residues. CDR3 in DNA: TGTGCCAGCAGTTTTGGGGGCGGGGCCTCGGGGGATACGCAGTATTTT. It encodes CASSFGGGASGDTQYF.

This chain links TRBV7-9 with TRBJ2-2; either TRBD1 or TRBD2 may supply D (5 bases each). V was clipped by 5 bases and J by 0 bases, with 13 bases between them. CDR1 is SEHNR, CDR2 FQNEAQ, per germline (reference sequence). The CDR3 runs to 16 residues. CDR3 in DNA: TGTGCCAGCAGCCGAGGGGCAGGATCGAACACCGGGGAGCTGTTTTTT. Encoded protein: CASSRGAGSNTGELFF. The variable domain in full, completed from reference TRBV7-9 and TRBJ2-2, reads DTGVSQNPRHKITKRGQNVTFRCDPISEHNRLYWYRQTLGQGPEFLTYFQNEAQLEKSRLLSDRFSAERPKGSFSTLEIQRTEQGDSAMYLCASSRGAGSNTGELFFGEGSRLTVL.

The rearrangement uses TRBV7-3 and TRBJ2-1, with D perhaps assigned TRBD1 or TRBD2 (5 bases each). This CDR3 comprises 16 residues. The germline V and J ends were trimmed by 1 base and 6 bases, with 16 bases remaining between them. Germline-derived CDR1 and CDR2 are SGHTA and FQGTGA. The CDR3 reads CASSLSRDPPLNEQFF. The CDR3 nucleotides are TGTGCCAGCAGCTTAAGCCGGGACCCTCCCCTCAATGAGCAGTTCTTC.

V usage is TRBV20-1 and J usage is TRBJ2-3, with 10 bases aligning to TRBD2. Germline V gene sequence: CDR1 DFQATT, CDR2 SNEGSKA (reference sequence). The CDR3 is 16 residues long. J was trimmed by 1 base and V by 3 bases; bases with no gene match: 7. The CDR3 DNA follows: TGCAGTGCTAGCCTCGGACTAGCGGAACGCACAGATACGCAGTATTTT. This encodes CSASLGLAERTDTQYF.

The chain has TRBV12-3 or TRBV12-4 and TRBJ1-3; D uncertain. The length of the CDR3 is 13 residues. Deletions cut 7 bases from V and 2 bases from J, with 9 bases between. The CDR3 DNA follows: TGTGCCAGCACTTCTACTGCTGGAAACACCATATATTTT. It codes for CASTSTAGNTIYF.

This clonotype was detected only a few times. The V call is TRBV5-1, the J call TRBJ2-7; maybe TRBD2 (5 bases). Germline CDR1 is SGHRS and CDR2 is YFSETQ. CDR3 size: 14 residues. V was shortened by 4 bases and J by 3 bases, with 14 bases between the two germline ends. The CDR3 DNA reads as TGCGCCAGCAGCCCAGGACTCACCCGCTACGAGCAGTACTTC. It specifies CASSPGLTRYEQYF.

The rearrangement uses TRBV28 and TRBJ1-2; D is unresolved. This CDR3 region has 12 residues. The germline V gene encodes CDR1 MDHEN and CDR2 SYDVKM. The V end lost 6 bases, the J end lost 4 bases, and 9 bases lay between the germline ends. The CDR3 coding sequence is TGTGCCAGCAGGGGGTCTACCTATGGCTACACCTTC. Protein sequence: CASRGSTYGYTF.

The chain recombines TRBV11-2 with TRBJ2-5, with 15 bases aligning to TRBD2. The V segment lost 5 bases and the J segment 2 bases; nucleotides outside the gene matches: 9. Per germline, CDR1 SGHAT and CDR2 FQNNGV. The CDR3 is 18 residues long. The chain's CDR3 is CASSRGTSGGMGQETQYF. CDR3 sequence (DNA): TGTGCCAGCAGCCGGGGGACTAGCGGGGGGATGGGGCAAGAGACCCAGTACTTC.

This chain joins TRBV6-6 and TRBJ2-3; D unclear. Trimming cost V 3 bases and J 5 bases, with 6 bases left between them. The CDR3 totals 12 residues. In germline, CDR1 is MNHNY, CDR2 SVGAGI (reference sequence). In DNA, the CDR3 is TGTGCCAGCAGTTATAACTTAGATACGCAGTATTTT. This sequence encodes CASSYNLDTQYF.

This rearrangement joins TRBV24-1 to TRBJ2-1; the match to TRBD2 covers 11 bases. The CDR3 is 16 amino acids. J was trimmed by 1 base and V by 3 bases; bases with no gene match: 1. Germline lookup yields CDR1 KGHDR and CDR2 SFDVKD. CDR3 amino acids: CATSDRLAGSYNEQFF. The CDR3, as DNA: TGTGCCACCAGTGATAGACTAGCGGGATCCTACAATGAGCAGTTCTTC.